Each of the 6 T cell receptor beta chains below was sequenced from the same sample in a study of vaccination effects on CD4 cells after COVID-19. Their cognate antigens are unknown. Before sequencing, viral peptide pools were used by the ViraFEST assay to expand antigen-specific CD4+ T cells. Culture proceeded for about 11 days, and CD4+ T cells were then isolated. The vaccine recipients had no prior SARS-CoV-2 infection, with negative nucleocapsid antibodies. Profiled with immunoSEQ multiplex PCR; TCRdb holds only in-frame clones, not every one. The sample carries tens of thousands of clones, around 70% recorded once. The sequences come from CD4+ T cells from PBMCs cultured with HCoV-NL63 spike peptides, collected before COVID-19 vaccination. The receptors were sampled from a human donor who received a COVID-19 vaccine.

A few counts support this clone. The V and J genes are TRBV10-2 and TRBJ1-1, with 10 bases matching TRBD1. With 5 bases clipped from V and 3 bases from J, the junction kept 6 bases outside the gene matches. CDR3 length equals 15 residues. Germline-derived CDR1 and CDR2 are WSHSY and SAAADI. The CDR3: CASSFPGQGHTEAFF. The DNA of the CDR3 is TGCGCCAGCAGTTTCCCGGGACAGGGGCACACTGAAGCTTTCTTT.

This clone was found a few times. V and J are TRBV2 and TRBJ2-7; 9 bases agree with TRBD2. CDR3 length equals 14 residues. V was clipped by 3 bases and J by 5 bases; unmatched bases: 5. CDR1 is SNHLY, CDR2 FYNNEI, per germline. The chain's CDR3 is CASSDLSGSDEQYF. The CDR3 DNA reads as TGTGCCAGCAGTGATCTTAGCGGGAGCGACGAGCAGTACTTC.

CDR3 DNA: TGTGCCAGCAGCTACAGGGTGTCTCAGCCCCAGCATTTT. This gives the protein CASSYRVSQPQHF. The chain joins TRBV7-8 to TRBJ1-5, with D possibly TRBD1 on 6 matching bases. Germline lookup yields CDR1 SGHVS and CDR2 FQNEAQ. V dropped 4 bases and J dropped 6 bases, with 10 bases sitting between them. The CDR3 is 13 residues long.

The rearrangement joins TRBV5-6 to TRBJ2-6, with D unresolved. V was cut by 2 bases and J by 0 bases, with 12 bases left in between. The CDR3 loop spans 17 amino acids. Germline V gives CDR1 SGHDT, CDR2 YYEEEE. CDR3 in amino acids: CASSLILVSSGANVLTF. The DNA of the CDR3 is TGTGCCAGCAGCTTAATCCTTGTTAGCTCTGGGGCCAACGTCCTGACTTTC.

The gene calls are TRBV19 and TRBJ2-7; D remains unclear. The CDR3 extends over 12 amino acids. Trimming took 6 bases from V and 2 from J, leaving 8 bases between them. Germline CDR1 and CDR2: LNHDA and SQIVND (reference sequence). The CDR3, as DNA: TGTGCCAGTAGAGGTTTAACCTACGAGCAGTACTTC. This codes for CASRGLTYEQYF. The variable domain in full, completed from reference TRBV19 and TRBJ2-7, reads DGGITQSPKYLFRKEGQNVTLSCEQNLNHDAMYWYRQDPGQGLRLIYYSQIVNDFQKGDIAEGYSVSREKKESFPLTVTSAQKNPTAFYLCASRGLTYEQYFGPGTRLTVT.

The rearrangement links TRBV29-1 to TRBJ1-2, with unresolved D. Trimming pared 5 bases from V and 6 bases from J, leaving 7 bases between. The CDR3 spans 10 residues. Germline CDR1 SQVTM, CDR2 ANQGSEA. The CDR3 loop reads CSVLGDGYTF. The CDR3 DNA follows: TGCAGCGTTCTTGGCGATGGCTACACCTTC.